The sequence of this TCR beta chain was determined in a study of blood T cell repertoires in COVID-19. Study context: The samples span acute and convalescent COVID-19 from the United States, Italy and Spain. PBMCs, B-cell-depleted T cells, or T cells were the source of the cDNA or gDNA that made up the material.

In the authors' methods: Estimated nucleated cell counts came from reference gene primer amplification. Only in-frame clones appear in the TCRdb table, and some are missing; sequencing was by immunoSEQ multiplex PCR. Clone size and V and J calls were adopted from that table, with D and trimming inferred from the DNA. This table holds 130,000 to 150,000 clones, more than 75% found once. V shed 3 bases and J shed 6 bases, with 2 bases lying between them. Germline assignment: CDR1 KGHDR and CDR2 SFDVKD. The CDR3 runs to 11 residues. The receptor was derived from a woman aged 40 to 50 with acute or convalescent COVID-19. Sequencing was performed on peripheral blood. The chain carries TRBV24-1 and TRBJ2-1; D gene unclear. Here the CDR3 DNA reads TGTGCCACCAGTGATCTCAATGAGCAGTTCTTC. Encoded protein: CATSDLNEQFF.